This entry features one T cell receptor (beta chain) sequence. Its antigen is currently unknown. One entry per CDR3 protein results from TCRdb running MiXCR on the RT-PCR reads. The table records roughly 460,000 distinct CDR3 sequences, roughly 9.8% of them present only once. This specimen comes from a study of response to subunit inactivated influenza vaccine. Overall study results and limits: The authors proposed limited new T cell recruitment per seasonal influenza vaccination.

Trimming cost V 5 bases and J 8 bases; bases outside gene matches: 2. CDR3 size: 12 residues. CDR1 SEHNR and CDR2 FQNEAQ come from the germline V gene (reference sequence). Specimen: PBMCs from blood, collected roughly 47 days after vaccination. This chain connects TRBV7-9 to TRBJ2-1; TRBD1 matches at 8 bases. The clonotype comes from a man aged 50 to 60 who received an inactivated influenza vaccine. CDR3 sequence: CASSRDRHEQFF. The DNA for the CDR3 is TGTGCCAGCAGCCGGGACAGGCATGAGCAGTTCTTC.